The 22 T cell receptor beta chains below come from one sample, sequenced in a study of blood T cell repertoires in COVID-19. The method was immunoSEQ multiplex PCR; TCRdb's version includes in-frame clones alone and lacks a portion of them. The profile shows roughly 150,000 clones, over 80% of them singletons. What was sequenced was PBMCs or T cells enriched from blood (not recorded which). The receptors come from a man aged 70-80 years who had been exposed to COVID-19.

There are many counts of this clone. This rearrangement joins TRBV6-4 to TRBJ2-2; weak D call: TRBD2 (6 bases). V lost 5 bases and J lost 2, with 12 bases in between. Per germline, CDR1 MRHNA and CDR2 SNTAGT. The CDR3 has 15 residues. CDR3 in DNA: TGTGCCAGCAGTCCCGTAGCGGTAAACACCGGGGAGCTGTTTTTT. Its protein is CASSPVAVNTGELFF.

The chain couples TRBV11-3 to TRBJ1-1, with D hard to call. The V gene lost 4 bases and the J gene lost 4 bases, with 13 bases spanning the gap. The CDR3 is made up of 14 amino acids. Per the germline V gene, CDR1 is SGHNT and CDR2 is YENEEA. The CDR3 sequence: CASSSQGEGTEAFF. The CDR3 nucleotides are TGTGCCAGCAGCTCTCAAGGAGAAGGCACTGAAGCTTTCTTT.

This chain links TRBV18 with TRBJ2-7; D is perhaps TRBD1 (6 bases). The germline V gene encodes CDR1 KGHSH and CDR2 LQKENI. The CDR3 extends over 15 amino acids. V lost 1 base to trimming and J lost 4 bases, with 14 bases between them. The CDR3 DNA is TGTGCCAGCTCACCACGAACGGGACAAGGATACGAGCAGTACTTC. Translated, it gives CASSPRTGQGYEQYF.

The gene calls are TRBV6-1 and TRBJ1-1; D is perhaps TRBD1 (6 bases). V lost 1 base, J lost 3 bases, and 12 bases lay in between. The CDR3 totals 15 residues. Germline CDR1 and CDR2: MNHNS and SASEGT. The CDR3 spells CASSEGVTGYTEAFF. The CDR3 nucleotides are TGTGCCAGCAGTGAAGGGGTTACAGGGTACACTGAAGCTTTCTTT.

Note on this clone: Other DNA sequences in this specimen translate into the identical CDR3. The V gene is TRBV5-1, the J gene TRBJ2-6, with D hard to call. V was pared by 3 bases and J by 0 bases, with 4 bases between. This CDR3 region has 14 residues. Germline V gene lookup returns CDR1 SGHRS and CDR2 YFSETQ. CDR3 residues: CASSSSSGANVLTF. Here the CDR3 DNA reads TGCGCCAGCAGCTCGAGCTCTGGGGCCAACGTCCTGACTTTC.

The rearrangement links TRBV7-9 to TRBJ2-1, with a possible D match to TRBD2 (5 bases). The CDR3 length is 14 residues. V was trimmed by 2 bases and J by 7 bases, leaving 12 bases between them. Germline values: CDR1 SEHNR, CDR2 FQNEAQ (reference sequence). The CDR3 protein is CASSLSPGWNEQFF. The DNA for the CDR3 is TGTGCCAGCAGCTTATCCCCGGGGTGGAATGAGCAGTTCTTC.

The chain recombines TRBV7-2 with TRBJ1-2; D remains ambiguous. This CDR3 contains 16 residues. V was shortened by 5 bases and J by 2 bases, with 18 bases between the two germline ends. In germline, CDR1 is SGHTA, CDR2 FQGNSA. CDR3 sequence reads: CASSPPPEEGNYGYTF. Here the CDR3 DNA reads TGTGCCAGCAGCCCTCCCCCCGAGGAAGGAAACTATGGCTACACCTTC.

This sequence joins TRBV5-5 and TRBJ2-7, with 13 positions matching TRBD2. Germline CDR1 is SGHKS and CDR2 is YYEKEE (reference sequence). The CDR3 is 16 amino acids. V lost 4 bases and J lost 4; bases outside the gene matches: 8. This CDR3 is CASSRTGTSGDYEQYF. CDR3 DNA: TGTGCCAGCAGCCGTACGGGGACTAGCGGGGATTACGAGCAGTACTTC.

V usage is TRBV7-2 and J usage is TRBJ1-2; possible D gene TRBD1, 5 bases. This CDR3 comprises 14 residues. Germline CDR1 SGHTA, CDR2 FQGNSA. Trimming pared 1 base from V and 1 base from J, leaving 7 bases between. This chain's CDR3 is CASSLGGGNYGYTF. The CDR3 nucleotides read TGTGCCAGCAGCTTAGGGGGGGGTAACTATGGCTACACCTTC.

The chain links TRBV5-5 to TRBJ1-3; D might be TRBD1 (5 bases). Germline V lookup: CDR1 SGHKS, CDR2 YYEKEE (reference sequence). The length of the CDR3 is 14 residues. The V end was cut by 2 bases, the J end by 1 base, with 7 bases between. In nucleotides, the CDR3 is TGTGCCAGCAGCTTAGCAGGGTCTGGAAACACCATATATTTT. The encoded protein is CASSLAGSGNTIYF.

The V call is TRBV10-1, the J call TRBJ1-2; D is possibly TRBD1 (6 bases). Germline loops: CDR1 WNHNN, CDR2 SYGVQD (reference sequence). The CDR3 is 13 amino acids. V gave up 2 bases and J gave up 3 bases, with 7 bases separating them. Here the CDR3 reads CASSENRDYGYTF. In DNA form, the CDR3 reads TGCGCCAGCAGTGAGAACAGGGACTATGGCTACACCTTC.

The rearrangement uses TRBV28 and TRBJ1-1; D might be TRBD1 (6 bases). Trimming took 7 bases from V and 7 from J, leaving 19 bases between them. Germline CDR1 and CDR2: MDHEN and SYDVKM. This CDR3 spans 14 amino acids. The chain's CDR3 is CASTEGGGPGEAFF. CDR3 nucleotide sequence: TGTGCCAGCACCGAAGGGGGGGGGCCGGGTGAAGCTTTCTTT.

The chain employs TRBV18 and TRBJ1-6; 11 positions agree with TRBD1. The CDR3 consists of 16 residues. Trimming removed 2 bases from V and 5 bases from J; junction bases left unmatched: 2. Looked up from germline, CDR1 is KGHSH and CDR2 is LQKENI. CDR3 DNA: TGTGCCAGCTCACCAAGGGACAGGGGGGATAATTCACCCCTCCACTTT. Protein: CASSPRDRGDNSPLHF.

V gene TRBV2 combines with J gene TRBJ1-4; 7 positions match TRBD1. This CDR3 has 12 amino acids. Germline V gene sequence: CDR1 SNHLY, CDR2 FYNNEI. V trimming: 8 bases; J trimming: 6 bases; junction bases outside the gene matches: 3. CDR3 region: CASADRDEKLFF. The CDR3 region has the DNA TGTGCCAGCGCCGACAGGGATGAAAAACTGTTTTTT.

This clone has just one count. The chain joins TRBV7-2 to TRBJ1-2; 9 positions match TRBD1. The CDR3 runs to 15 residues. V trimming: 5 bases; J trimming: 2 bases; junction bases outside the gene matches: 6. Germline CDR1 is SGHTA and CDR2 is FQGNSA. CDR3 nucleotides: TGTGCCAGCAGCCTAGGACAGGGGTCAAACTATGGCTACACCTTC. Residues: CASSLGQGSNYGYTF.

As DNA, the CDR3 is TGCGCCAGCAGTCCAGAGGTCGGAGGCTATGGCTACACCTTC. Amino acid sequence: CASSPEVGGYGYTF. The V and J genes are TRBV23-1 and TRBJ1-2; no clear D. TRBV23-1 carries the ORF label, with uncertain function. This CDR3 has 14 residues. V was cut by 4 bases and J by 4 bases, with 13 bases left in between.

V is TRBV28 and J is TRBJ1-2, with D perhaps matching TRBD1 (6 bases). There are 16 residues in the CDR3. Germline CDR1 is MDHEN and CDR2 is SYDVKM. Trimming took off 9 bases at V and 2 bases at J, with 22 bases between the two ends. The CDR3 reads CASSIGGGGWNYGYTF. CDR3 coding DNA: TGTGCCAGTTCCATCGGGGGCGGGGGTTGGAACTATGGCTACACCTTC.

The V call is TRBV11-2, the J call TRBJ2-5; D call uncertain. The CDR3 runs 14 residues. Germline loops: CDR1 SGHAT, CDR2 FQNNGV. Between the trimmed V and J ends, which lost 3 bases and 1 base, there was a span of 9 bases. DNA for the CDR3: TGTGCCAGCAGCTTCCCGTCCTCCCAAGAGACCCAGTACTTC. Protein: CASSFPSSQETQYF.

The rearrangement links TRBV19 to TRBJ2-2; D is perhaps TRBD2 (6 bases). Germline V lookup: CDR1 LNHDA, CDR2 SQIVND (reference sequence). V shed 8 bases and J shed 4 bases, with 17 bases lying between them. The length of the CDR3 is 15 residues. This CDR3 reads CASRRGIGSTGELFF. The CDR3 DNA reads as TGTGCCAGTCGAAGGGGTATCGGGAGCACCGGGGAGCTGTTTTTT.

The chain combines TRBV6-5 with TRBJ1-2; D possibly corresponds to TRBD1 (6 bases). This CDR3 is 13 amino acids long. Germline V lookup: CDR1 MNHEY, CDR2 SVGAGI. Deletions cut 10 bases from V and 2 bases from J, with 14 bases between. Written as DNA, the CDR3 is TGTGCCACCTCCTGGACAGAGAACTATGGCTACACCTTC. Translating gives CATSWTENYGYTF.

The gene calls are TRBV2 and TRBJ1-1; D unresolved. The V end lost 8 bases, the J end lost 1 base, and 17 bases lay between the germline ends. CDR3 length: 15 residues. Looked up from germline, CDR1 is SNHLY and CDR2 is FYNNEI. The CDR3 sequence: CASSSVRGGNTEAFF. The CDR3 DNA reads TGTGCCAGCTCCAGTGTCCGCGGTGGGAACACTGAAGCTTTCTTT.

This CDR3 reads CASRQGSGGNQPQHF. The CDR3 region has the DNA TGTGCCAGCAGACAGGGGTCGGGCGGCAATCAGCCCCAGCATTTT. The chain uses TRBV6-5 and TRBJ1-5; 7 positions agree with TRBD1. Unmatched junction bases numbered 7, after V lost 6 bases and J lost 2 bases. Per the germline V gene, CDR1 is MNHEY and CDR2 is SVGAGI. The CDR3 sequence is 15 residues long.